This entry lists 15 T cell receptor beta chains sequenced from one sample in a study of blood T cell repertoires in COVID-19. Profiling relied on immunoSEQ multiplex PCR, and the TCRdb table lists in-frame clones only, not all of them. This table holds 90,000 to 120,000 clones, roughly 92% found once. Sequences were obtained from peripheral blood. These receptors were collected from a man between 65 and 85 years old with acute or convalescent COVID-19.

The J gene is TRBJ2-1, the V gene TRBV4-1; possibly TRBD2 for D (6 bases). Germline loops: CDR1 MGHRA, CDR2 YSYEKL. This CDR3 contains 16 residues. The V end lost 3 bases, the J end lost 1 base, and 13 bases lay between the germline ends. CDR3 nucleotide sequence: TGCGCCAGCAGCCAGAAGGGTCGGGGGTCCTACAATGAGCAGTTCTTC. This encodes CASSQKGRGSYNEQFF.

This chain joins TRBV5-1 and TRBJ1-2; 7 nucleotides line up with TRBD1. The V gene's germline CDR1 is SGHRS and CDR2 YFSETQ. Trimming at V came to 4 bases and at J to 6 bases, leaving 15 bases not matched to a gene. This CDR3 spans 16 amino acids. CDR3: CASSLGQHINTHGYTF. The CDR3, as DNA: TGCGCCAGCAGCCTGGGACAGCACATTAACACCCATGGCTACACCTTC.

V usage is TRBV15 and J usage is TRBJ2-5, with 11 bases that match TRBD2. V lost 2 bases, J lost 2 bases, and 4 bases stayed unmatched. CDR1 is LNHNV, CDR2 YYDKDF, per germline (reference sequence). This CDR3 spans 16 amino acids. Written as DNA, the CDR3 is TGTGCCACCAGCAGAACTAGCGGGGGACCTCAAGAGACCCAGTACTTC. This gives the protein CATSRTSGGPQETQYF.

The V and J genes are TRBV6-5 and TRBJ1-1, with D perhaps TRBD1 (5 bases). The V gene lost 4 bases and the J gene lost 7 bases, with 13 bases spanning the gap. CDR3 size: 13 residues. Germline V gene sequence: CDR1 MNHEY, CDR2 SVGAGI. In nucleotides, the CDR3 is TGTGCCAGCAGTTCGACAGCCACCCTTGAAGCTTTCTTT. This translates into CASSSTATLEAFF.

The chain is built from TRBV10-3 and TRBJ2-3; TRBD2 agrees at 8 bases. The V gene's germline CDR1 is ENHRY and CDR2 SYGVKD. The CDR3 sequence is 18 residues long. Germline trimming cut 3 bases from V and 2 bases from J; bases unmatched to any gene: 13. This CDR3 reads CAISDQVSGGMNTDTQYF. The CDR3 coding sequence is TGTGCCATCAGTGACCAGGTTTCGGGAGGGATGAACACAGATACGCAGTATTTT.

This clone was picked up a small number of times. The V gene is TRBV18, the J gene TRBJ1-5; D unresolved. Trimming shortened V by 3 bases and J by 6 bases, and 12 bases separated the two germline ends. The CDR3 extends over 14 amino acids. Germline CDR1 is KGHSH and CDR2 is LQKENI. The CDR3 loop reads CASSPLPSGQPQHF. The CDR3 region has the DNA TGTGCCAGCTCACCTTTACCCTCCGGTCAGCCCCAGCATTTT. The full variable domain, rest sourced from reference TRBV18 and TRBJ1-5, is NAGVMQNPRHLVRRRGQEARLRCSPMKGHSHVYWYRQLPEEGLKFMVYLQKENIIDESGMPKERFSAEFPKEGPSILRIQQVVRGDSAAYFCASSPLPSGQPQHFGDGTRLSIL.

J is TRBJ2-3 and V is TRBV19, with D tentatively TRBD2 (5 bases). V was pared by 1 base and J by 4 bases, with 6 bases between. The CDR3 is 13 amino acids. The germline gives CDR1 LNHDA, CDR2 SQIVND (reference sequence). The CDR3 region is CASSIVEADTQYF. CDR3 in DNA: TGTGCCAGTAGTATAGTGGAGGCAGATACGCAGTATTTT.

The CDR3 protein is CASRAERAQPQHF. The CDR3 DNA reads TGTGCCAGCAGGGCGGAGAGGGCTCAGCCCCAGCATTTT. The chain recombines TRBV2 with TRBJ1-5; D is uncertain. With 6 bases removed from V and 6 bases from J, the gap between germline ends came to 12 bases. Germline assignment: CDR1 SNHLY and CDR2 FYNNEI. The CDR3 has 13 amino acids.

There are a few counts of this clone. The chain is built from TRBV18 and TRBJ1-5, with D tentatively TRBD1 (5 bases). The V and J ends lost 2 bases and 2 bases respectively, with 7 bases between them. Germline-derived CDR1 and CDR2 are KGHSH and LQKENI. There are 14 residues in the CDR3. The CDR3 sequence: CASSPGAGNQPQHF. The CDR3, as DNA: TGTGCCAGCTCACCAGGGGCGGGCAATCAGCCCCAGCATTTT. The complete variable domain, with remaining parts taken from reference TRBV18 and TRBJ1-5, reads NAGVMQNPRHLVRRRGQEARLRCSPMKGHSHVYWYRQLPEEGLKFMVYLQKENIIDESGMPKERFSAEFPKEGPSILRIQQVVRGDSAAYFCASSPGAGNQPQHFGDGTRLSIL.

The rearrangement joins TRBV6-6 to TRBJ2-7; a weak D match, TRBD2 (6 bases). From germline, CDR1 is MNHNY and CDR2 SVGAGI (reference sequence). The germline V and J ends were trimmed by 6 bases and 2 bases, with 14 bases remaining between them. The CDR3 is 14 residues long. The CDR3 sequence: CASSRLAPAYEQYF. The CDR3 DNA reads TGTGCCAGCAGCCGGCTAGCGCCTGCCTACGAGCAGTACTTC.

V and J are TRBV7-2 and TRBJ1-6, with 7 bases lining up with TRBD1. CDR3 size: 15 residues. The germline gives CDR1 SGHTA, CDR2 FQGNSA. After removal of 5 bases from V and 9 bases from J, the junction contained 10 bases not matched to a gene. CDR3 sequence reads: CASSLPGQSFSPLHF. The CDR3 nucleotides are TGTGCCAGCAGCCTTCCGGGACAGAGTTTTTCACCCCTCCACTTT. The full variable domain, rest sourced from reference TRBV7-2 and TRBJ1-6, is GAGVSQSPSNKVTEKGKDVELRCDPISGHTALYWYRQSLGQGLEFLIYFQGNSAPDKSGLPSDRFSAERTGGSVSTLTIQRTQQEDSAVYLCASSLPGQSFSPLHFGNGTRLTVT.

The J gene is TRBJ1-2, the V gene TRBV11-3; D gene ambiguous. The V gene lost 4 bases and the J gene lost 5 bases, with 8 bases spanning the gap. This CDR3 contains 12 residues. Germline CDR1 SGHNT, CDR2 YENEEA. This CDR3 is CASSSTSYGYTF. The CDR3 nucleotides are TGTGCCAGCAGCTCCACTAGTTATGGCTACACCTTC.

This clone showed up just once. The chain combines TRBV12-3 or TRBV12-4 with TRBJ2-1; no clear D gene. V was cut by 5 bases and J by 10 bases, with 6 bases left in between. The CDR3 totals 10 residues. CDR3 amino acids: CASSGREQFF. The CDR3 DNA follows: TGTGCCAGCAGTGGTCGGGAGCAGTTCTTC.

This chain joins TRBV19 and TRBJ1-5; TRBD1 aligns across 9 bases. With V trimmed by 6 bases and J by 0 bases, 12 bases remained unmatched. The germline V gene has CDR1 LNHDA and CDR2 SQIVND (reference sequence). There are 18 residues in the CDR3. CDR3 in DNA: TGTGCCAGTAGGACAGGGGGTAGGCAGGGGTATAGCAATCAGCCCCAGCATTTT. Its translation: CASRTGGRQGYSNQPQHF.

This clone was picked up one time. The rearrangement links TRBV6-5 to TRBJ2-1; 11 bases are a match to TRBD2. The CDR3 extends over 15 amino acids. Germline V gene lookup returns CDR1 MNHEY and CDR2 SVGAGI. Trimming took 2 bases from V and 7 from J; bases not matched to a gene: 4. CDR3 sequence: CASSYGLAGHNEQFF. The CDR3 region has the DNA TGTGCCAGCAGTTACGGACTAGCGGGCCATAATGAGCAGTTCTTC.